The 6 T cell receptor beta chains listed next were all sequenced from one sample in a study of shared clonotypes between healthy human individuals. Using immunoSEQ multiplex PCR, the repertoire was profiled, and TCRdb retains in-frame clones only, with some absent. The sample records around 650,000 clones, approximately 96% being singletons. Positive CCR7 selection of CD45RO-negative cells yielded the naive CD8 cells, and terminally differentiated effector memory CD45RA+ cells were excluded. The specimen was naive CD8+ T cells sorted from blood. The receptors originated from a woman in her thirties in good health.

The genes are TRBV28 and TRBJ2-1; 9 positions match TRBD1. CDR1 and CDR2 (germline): MDHEN, SYDVKM. V gave up 5 bases and J gave up 5 bases; unmatched junction bases: 13. CDR3 length: 17 residues. Here the CDR3 DNA reads TGTGCCAGCAGTCTCCTTCCGGGACAGGGTAGTGACAATGAGCAGTTCTTC. Encoded protein: CASSLLPGQGSDNEQFF.

V is TRBV27 and J is TRBJ2-7; D ambiguous. V was pared by 2 bases and J by 1 base, with 18 bases between. CDR3 length equals 17 residues. Germline loops: CDR1 MNHEY, CDR2 SMNVEV (reference sequence). The CDR3 spells CASSLTRARYFSYEQYF. The CDR3 coding sequence is TGTGCCAGCAGTTTAACCCGCGCACGATACTTTTCCTACGAGCAGTACTTC.

This chain connects TRBV14 to TRBJ1-1; D might be TRBD1 (6 bases). CDR1 and CDR2 (germline): SGHDN, FVKESK. V was clipped by 4 bases and J by 6 bases, with 18 bases between them. This CDR3 is built from 15 residues. The CDR3, as DNA: TGTGCCAGCAGCCTTCGCGGGGGGGGCAGGTCTGAAGCTTTCTTT. Amino acid sequence: CASSLRGGGRSEAFF.

Written as DNA, the CDR3 is TGCGCCAGCAGCCAAGATGGGCGTATCACTGAAGCTTTCTTT. It yields the protein CASSQDGRITEAFF. This chain uses TRBV4-1 with TRBJ1-1; D gene ambiguous. CDR3 length: 14 amino acids. V lost 0 bases and J lost 4, with 9 bases in between. Germline V gene data show CDR1 as MGHRA and CDR2 as YSYEKL.

This chain uses TRBV4-2 with TRBJ2-3, with 11 bases aligning to TRBD2. J was trimmed by 2 bases and V by 1 base; bases with no gene match: 5. Germline loops: CDR1 LGHNA, CDR2 YNFKEQ. The CDR3 sequence is 17 residues long. CDR3 coding DNA: TGTGCCAGCAGCCAAGGAGTAGCGGGGGGGCTCACAGATACGCAGTATTTT. Amino acid sequence: CASSQGVAGGLTDTQYF.

The rearrangement joins TRBV6-5 to TRBJ2-1; 8 bases map to TRBD2. Per the germline V gene, CDR1 is MNHEY and CDR2 is SVGAGI. The CDR3 spans 16 residues. With 0 bases clipped from V and 0 bases from J, the junction kept 1 base outside the gene matches. The CDR3 loop is CASSYSLAGSYNEQFF. DNA for the CDR3: TGTGCCAGCAGTTACTCGCTAGCGGGCTCCTACAATGAGCAGTTCTTC.